This T cell receptor (beta chain) is drawn from a study of post-analysis software for immune sequencing data. Study as a whole: Progressive-relapsing, secondary progressive and relapsing-remitting multiple sclerosis were among the disease courses included. Points from the study as a whole: Four or five TRBV segments, TRBV5-6, TRBV5-1 and TRBV20-1 among them, were found more frequent in patients than controls. Normalized Chao1 diversity was significantly reduced in patients versus controls. Analysis by F measure revealed that same-batch samples clustered strongly together.

As for this clonotype: Its matching antigen is unknown.

CDR3 length: 12 amino acids. The V and J ends lost 4 bases and 4 bases respectively, with 11 bases between them. Germline V CDR1 and CDR2: SQVTM, ANQGSEA. Unique molecular identifiers were present in the TCR beta cDNA libraries. MiXCR, applied by TCRdb to the PCR reads, yields one record per CDR3 protein. The top ten hold around 11% of the sample, which has hundreds of thousands of distinct CDR3 sequences, around 64% seen once. V usage is TRBV29-1 and J usage is TRBJ2-7, with D possibly TRBD1 on 5 matching bases. The receptor was isolated from a girl aged 2-10 years with multiple sclerosis. Sequenced input: blood. Here the CDR3 reads CSVGRAGYEQYF. CDR3 DNA sequence: TGCAGCGTTGGCAGGGCCGGGTACGAGCAGTACTTC.